This section outlines one T cell receptor beta chain sequence together with its context. The entry originates in a study of cytotoxic CD8 clonotypes in ibrutinib-treated CLL. Study-wide background: The subjects consisted of about eleven relapsed/refractory and fewer than 16 treatment-naive individuals, with around 17 IGHV unmutated.

Data came from immunoSEQ multiplex PCR; TCRdb stores just in-frame clones and leaves some out. The table has 150,000 or so clones, 79% seen once. The V gene's germline CDR1 is SEHNR and CDR2 FQNEAQ (reference sequence). V lost 5 bases, J lost 4 bases, and 12 bases stayed unmatched. CDR3 size: 17 residues. This specimen consisted of PBMCs, obtained after 12 months of ibrutinib treatment. The clonotype was recovered from a human donor with chronic lymphocytic leukemia. The chain recombines TRBV7-9 with TRBJ2-1; 9 bases map to TRBD2. The chain's CDR3 is CASSPHRLAGRYNEQFF. CDR3 DNA: TGTGCCAGCAGCCCCCACCGGCTAGCGGGGCGGTACAATGAGCAGTTCTTC.